This TCR beta chain was identified in a study of blood T cell repertoires in COVID-19. Study details: PBMCs, B-cell-depleted T cells, or T cells were the source of the cDNA or gDNA that made up the material.

Germline loops: CDR1 LGHNA, CDR2 YNFKEQ. V gave up 1 base and J gave up 12 bases; unmatched junction bases: 10. The length of the CDR3 is 15 residues. Produced via immunoSEQ multiplex PCR; TCRdb's table is partial and in-frame only. This table has fewer than 250,000 clones, 65% to 90% appearing once. The chain recombines TRBV4-2 with TRBJ2-1, with TRBD1 matching 9 bases. This receptor was taken from a man aged 45-65 years with COVID-19, enrolled during active disease. Sample: peripheral blood. CDR3 residues: CASSQGDRELRGQFF. In DNA, the CDR3 is TGTGCCAGCAGCCAAGGGGACAGGGAACTTAGAGGGCAGTTCTTC.